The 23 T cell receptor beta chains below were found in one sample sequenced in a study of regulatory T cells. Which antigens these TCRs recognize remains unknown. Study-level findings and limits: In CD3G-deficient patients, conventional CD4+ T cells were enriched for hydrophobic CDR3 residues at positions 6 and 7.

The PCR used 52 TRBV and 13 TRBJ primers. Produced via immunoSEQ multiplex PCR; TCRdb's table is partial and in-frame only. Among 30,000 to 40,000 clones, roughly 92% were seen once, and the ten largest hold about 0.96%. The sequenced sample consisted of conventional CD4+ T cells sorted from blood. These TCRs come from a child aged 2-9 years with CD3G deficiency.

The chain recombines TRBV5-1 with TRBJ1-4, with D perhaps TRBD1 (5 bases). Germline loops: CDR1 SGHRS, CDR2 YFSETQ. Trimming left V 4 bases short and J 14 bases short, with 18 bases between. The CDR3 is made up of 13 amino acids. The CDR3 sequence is CASSLGPGEGLFF. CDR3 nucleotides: TGCGCCAGCAGCCTAGGACCCGGTGAGGGGCTGTTTTTT.

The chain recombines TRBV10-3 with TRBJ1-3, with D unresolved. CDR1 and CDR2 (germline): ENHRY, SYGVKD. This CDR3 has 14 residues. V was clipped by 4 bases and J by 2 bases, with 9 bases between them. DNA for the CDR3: TGTGCCATCAGTGCCAGCGGTGCTGGAAACACCATATATTTT. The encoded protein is CAISASGAGNTIYF.

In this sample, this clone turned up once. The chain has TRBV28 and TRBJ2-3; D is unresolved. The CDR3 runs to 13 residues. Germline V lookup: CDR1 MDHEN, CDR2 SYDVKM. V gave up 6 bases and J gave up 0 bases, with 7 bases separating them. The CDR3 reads CASSRASTDTQYF. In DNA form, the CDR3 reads TGTGCCAGCAGCCGGGCCAGCACAGATACGCAGTATTTT.

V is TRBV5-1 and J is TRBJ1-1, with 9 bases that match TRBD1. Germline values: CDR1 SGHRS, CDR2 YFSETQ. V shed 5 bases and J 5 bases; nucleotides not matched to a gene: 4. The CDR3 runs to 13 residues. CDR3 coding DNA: TGCGCCAGCAGGCCGGACAGGGGTACTGAAGCTTTCTTT. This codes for CASRPDRGTEAFF.

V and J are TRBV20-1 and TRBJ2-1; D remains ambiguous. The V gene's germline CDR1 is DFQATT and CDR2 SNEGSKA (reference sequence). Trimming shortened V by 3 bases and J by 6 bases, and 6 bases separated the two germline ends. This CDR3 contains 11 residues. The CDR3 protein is CSASRANEQFF. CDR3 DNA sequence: TGCAGTGCTAGTAGGGCCAATGAGCAGTTCTTC.

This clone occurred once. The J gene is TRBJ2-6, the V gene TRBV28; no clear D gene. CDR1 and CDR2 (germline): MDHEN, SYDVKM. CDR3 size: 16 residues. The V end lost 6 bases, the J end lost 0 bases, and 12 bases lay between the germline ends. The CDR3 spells CASSSRGYSGANVLTF. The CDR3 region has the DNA TGTGCCAGCAGCTCCCGTGGCTACTCTGGGGCCAACGTCCTGACTTTC.

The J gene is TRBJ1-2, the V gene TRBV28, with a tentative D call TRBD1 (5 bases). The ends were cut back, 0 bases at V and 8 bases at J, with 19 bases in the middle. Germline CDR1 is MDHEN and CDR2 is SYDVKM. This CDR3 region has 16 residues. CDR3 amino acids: CASSLWPSGGSGGYTF. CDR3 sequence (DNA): TGTGCCAGCAGTTTATGGCCCTCTGGGGGGAGCGGGGGCTACACCTTC.

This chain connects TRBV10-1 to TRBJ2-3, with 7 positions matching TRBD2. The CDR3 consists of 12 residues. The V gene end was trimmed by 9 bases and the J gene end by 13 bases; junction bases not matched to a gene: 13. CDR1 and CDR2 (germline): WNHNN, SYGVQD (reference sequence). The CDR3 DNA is TGCGCCAGTATATATAGGCGGGGGAAAAAGTATTTT. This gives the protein CASIYRRGKKYF.

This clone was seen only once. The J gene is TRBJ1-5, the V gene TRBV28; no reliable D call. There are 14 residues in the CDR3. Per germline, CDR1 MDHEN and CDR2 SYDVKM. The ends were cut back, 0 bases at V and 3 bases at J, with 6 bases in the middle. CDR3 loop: CASSLWGPNQPQHF. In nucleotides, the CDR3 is TGTGCCAGCAGTTTATGGGGTCCCAATCAGCCCCAGCATTTT.

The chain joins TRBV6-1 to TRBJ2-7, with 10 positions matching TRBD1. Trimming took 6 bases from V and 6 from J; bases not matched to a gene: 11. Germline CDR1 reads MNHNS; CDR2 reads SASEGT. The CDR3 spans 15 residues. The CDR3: CASSHSGTGVREQYF. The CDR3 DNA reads TGTGCCAGCAGCCATTCCGGGACAGGGGTACGCGAGCAGTACTTC.

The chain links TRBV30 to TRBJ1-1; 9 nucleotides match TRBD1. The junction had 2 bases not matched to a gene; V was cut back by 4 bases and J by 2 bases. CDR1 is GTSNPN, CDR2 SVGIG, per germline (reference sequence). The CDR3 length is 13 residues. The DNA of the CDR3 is TGTGCCTGGACGGGACAGGGCAACACTGAAGCTTTCTTT. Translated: CAWTGQGNTEAFF.

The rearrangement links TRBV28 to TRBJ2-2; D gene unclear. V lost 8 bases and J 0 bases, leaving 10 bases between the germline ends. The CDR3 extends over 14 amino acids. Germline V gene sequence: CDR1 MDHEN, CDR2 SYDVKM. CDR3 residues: CASSDGSNTGELFF. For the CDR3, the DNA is TGTGCCAGCTCGGACGGATCGAACACCGGGGAGCTGTTTTTT.

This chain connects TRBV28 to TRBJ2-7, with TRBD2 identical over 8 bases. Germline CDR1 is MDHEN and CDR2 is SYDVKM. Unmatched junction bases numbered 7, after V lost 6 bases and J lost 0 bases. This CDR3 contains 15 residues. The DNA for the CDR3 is TGTGCCAGCAGAACAAGCGGGAGTGGCTCCTACGAGCAGTACTTC. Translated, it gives CASRTSGSGSYEQYF.

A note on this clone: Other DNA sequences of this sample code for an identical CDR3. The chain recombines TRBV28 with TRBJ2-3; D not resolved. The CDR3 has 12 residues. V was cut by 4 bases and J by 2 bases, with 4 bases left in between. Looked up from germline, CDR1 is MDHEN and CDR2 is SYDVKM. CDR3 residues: CASSSNTDTQYF. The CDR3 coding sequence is TGTGCCAGCAGTTCTAACACAGATACGCAGTATTTT.

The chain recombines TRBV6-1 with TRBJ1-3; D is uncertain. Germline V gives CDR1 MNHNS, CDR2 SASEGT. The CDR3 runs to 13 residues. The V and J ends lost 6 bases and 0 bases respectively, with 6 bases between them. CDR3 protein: CASRIHSGNTIYF. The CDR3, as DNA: TGTGCCAGCAGGATCCACTCTGGAAACACCATATATTTT.

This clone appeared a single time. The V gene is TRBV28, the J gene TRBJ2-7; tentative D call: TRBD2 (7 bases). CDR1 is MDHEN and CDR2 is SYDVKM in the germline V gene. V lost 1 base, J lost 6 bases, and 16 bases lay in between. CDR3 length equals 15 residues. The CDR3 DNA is TGTGCCAGCAGTTTATCTGGGGGGGGACAAACCGAGCAGTACTTC. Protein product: CASSLSGGGQTEQYF.

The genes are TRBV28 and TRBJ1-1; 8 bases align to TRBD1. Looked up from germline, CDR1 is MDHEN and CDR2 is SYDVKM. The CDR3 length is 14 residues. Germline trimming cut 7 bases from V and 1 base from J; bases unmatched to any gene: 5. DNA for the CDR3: TGTGCCAGCATCCGGGACAGGAGGAACACTGAAGCTTTCTTT. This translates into CASIRDRRNTEAFF.

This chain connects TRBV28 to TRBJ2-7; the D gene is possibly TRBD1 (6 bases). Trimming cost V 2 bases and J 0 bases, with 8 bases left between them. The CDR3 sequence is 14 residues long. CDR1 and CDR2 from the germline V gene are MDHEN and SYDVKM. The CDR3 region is CASSLTGSSYEQYF. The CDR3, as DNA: TGTGCCAGCAGTTTAACAGGGAGCTCCTACGAGCAGTACTTC.

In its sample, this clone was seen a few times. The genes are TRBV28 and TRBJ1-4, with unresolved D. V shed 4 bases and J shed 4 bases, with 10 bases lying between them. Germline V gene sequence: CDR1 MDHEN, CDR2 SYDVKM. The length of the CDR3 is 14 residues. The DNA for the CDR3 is TGTGCCAGCAGTTCGTCGGGCCTTAATGAAAAACTGTTTTTT. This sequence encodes CASSSSGLNEKLFF.

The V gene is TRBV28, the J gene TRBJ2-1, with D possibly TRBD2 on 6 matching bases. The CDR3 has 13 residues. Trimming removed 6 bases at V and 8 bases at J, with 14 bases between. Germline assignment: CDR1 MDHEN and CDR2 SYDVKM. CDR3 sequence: CASSKEGRDEQFF. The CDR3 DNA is TGTGCCAGCAGCAAGGAGGGCAGAGATGAGCAGTTCTTC.

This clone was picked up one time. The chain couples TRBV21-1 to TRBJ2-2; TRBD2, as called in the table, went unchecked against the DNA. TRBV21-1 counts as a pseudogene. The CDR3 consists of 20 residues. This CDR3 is CASSKVSLLAGTSNTGELFF. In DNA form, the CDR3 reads TGTGCCAGCAGCAAAGTGTCGCTTCTAGCGGGGACTTCGAACACCGGGGAGCTGTTTTTT.

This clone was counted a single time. CDR3 sequence reads: CASSFRTVTDTQYF. Written as DNA, the CDR3 is TGTGCCAGCAGTTTCCGGACTGTCACAGATACGCAGTATTTT. The chain has TRBV28 and TRBJ2-3, with D possibly matching TRBD2 (5 bases). The V end was cut by 3 bases, the J end by 2 bases, with 9 bases between. This CDR3 is built from 14 residues. Looked up from germline, CDR1 is MDHEN and CDR2 is SYDVKM.

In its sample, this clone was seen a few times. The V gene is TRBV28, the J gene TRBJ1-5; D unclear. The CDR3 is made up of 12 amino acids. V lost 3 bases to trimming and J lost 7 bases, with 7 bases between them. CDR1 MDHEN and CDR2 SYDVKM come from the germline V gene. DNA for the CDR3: TGTGCCAGCAGTTTGGGAGCCCAGCCCCAGCATTTT. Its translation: CASSLGAQPQHF. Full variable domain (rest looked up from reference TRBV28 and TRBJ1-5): DVKVTQSSRYLVKRTGEKVFLECVQDMDHENMFWYRQDPGLGLRLIYFSYDVKMKEKGDIPEGYSVSREKKERFSLILESASTNQTSMYLCASSLGAQPQHFGDGTRLSIL.